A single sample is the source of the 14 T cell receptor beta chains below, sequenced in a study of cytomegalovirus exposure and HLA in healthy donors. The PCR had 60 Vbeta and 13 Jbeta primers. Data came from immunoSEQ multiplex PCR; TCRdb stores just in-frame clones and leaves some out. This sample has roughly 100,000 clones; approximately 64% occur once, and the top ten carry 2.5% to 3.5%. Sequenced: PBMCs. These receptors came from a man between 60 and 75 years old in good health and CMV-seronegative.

CDR3 residues: CAIGPLETQYF. The CDR3, as DNA: TGTGCCATCGGTCCGCTGGAGACCCAGTACTTC. This chain uses TRBV6-6 with TRBJ2-5, with D uncertain. The germline gives CDR1 MNHNY, CDR2 SVGAGI (reference sequence). The CDR3 is made up of 11 amino acids. Trimming cost V 10 bases and J 5 bases, with 11 bases left between them.

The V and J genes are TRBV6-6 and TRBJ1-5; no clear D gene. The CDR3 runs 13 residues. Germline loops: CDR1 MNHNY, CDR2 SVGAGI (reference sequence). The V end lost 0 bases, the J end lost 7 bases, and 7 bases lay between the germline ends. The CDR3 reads CASSYSWRQPQHF. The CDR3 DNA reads TGTGCCAGCAGTTACTCGTGGAGGCAGCCCCAGCATTTT.

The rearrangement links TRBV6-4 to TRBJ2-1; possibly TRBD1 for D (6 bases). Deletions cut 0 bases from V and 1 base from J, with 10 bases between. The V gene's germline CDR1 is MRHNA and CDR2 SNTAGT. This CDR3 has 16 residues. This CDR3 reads CASSDSVRGSYNEQFF. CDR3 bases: TGTGCCAGCAGTGACTCCGTTAGGGGGTCCTACAATGAGCAGTTCTTC.

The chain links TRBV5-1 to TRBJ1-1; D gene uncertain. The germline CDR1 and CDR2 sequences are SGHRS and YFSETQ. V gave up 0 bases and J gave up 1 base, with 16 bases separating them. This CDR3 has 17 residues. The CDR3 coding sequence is TGCGCCAGCAGCTTGGACCCACCCCAACAACCGAACACTGAAGCTTTCTTT. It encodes CASSLDPPQQPNTEAFF.

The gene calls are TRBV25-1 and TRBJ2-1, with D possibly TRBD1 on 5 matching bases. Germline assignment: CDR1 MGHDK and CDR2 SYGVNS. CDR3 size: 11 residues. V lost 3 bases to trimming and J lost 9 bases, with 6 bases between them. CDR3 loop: CASSDRAEQFF. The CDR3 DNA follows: TGTGCCAGCAGTGACAGGGCTGAGCAGTTCTTC.

This chain's CDR3 is CASSPQGSSNYGYTF. The DNA of the CDR3 is TGTGCCAGCAGCCCTCAGGGGAGCAGTAACTATGGCTACACCTTC. The rearrangement uses TRBV6-5 and TRBJ1-2; D might be TRBD1 (6 bases). Germline CDR1 reads MNHEY; CDR2 reads SVGAGI. CDR3 length equals 15 residues. Trimming took off 6 bases at V and 1 base at J, with 15 bases between the two ends.

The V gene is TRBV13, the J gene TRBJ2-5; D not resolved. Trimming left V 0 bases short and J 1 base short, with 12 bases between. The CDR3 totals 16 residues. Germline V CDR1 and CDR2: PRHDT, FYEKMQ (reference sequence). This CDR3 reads CASSLGDITIQETQYF. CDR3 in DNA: TGTGCCAGCAGCTTAGGCGATATTACAATCCAAGAGACCCAGTACTTC.

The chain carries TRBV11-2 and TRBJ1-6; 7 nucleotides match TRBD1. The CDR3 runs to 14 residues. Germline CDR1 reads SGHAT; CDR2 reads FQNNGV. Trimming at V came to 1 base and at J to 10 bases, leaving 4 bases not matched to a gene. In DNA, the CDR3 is TGTGCCAGCAGCTTAGTCACAGGGGACTCACCCCTCCACTTT. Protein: CASSLVTGDSPLHF.

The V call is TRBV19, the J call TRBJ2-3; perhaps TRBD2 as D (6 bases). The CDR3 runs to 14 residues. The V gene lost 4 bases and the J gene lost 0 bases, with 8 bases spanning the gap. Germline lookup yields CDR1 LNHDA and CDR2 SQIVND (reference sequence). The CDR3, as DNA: TGTGCCAGTAGTAATAGCGGAAGCACAGATACGCAGTATTTT. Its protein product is CASSNSGSTDTQYF.

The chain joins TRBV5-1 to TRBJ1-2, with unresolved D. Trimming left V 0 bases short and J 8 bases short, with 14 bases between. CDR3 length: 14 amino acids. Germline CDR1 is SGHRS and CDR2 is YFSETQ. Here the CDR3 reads CASSLDLSLRGYTF. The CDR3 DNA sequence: TGCGCCAGCAGCTTGGATTTGTCCCTGAGAGGCTACACCTTC.

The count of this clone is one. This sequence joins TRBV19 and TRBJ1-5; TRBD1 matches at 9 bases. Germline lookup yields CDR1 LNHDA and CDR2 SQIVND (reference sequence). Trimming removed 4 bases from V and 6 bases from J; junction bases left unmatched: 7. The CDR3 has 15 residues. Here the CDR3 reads CASSTWTGVGQPQHF. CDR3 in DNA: TGTGCCAGTAGTACCTGGACAGGGGTGGGTCAGCCCCAGCATTTT.

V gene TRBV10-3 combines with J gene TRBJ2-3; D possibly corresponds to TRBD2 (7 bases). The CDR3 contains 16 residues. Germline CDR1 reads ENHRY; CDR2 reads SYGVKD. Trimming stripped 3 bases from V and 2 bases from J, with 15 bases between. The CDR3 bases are TGTGCCATCAGTGAATGGGGGGGGCGGGACACAGATACGCAGTATTTT. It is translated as CAISEWGGRDTDTQYF.

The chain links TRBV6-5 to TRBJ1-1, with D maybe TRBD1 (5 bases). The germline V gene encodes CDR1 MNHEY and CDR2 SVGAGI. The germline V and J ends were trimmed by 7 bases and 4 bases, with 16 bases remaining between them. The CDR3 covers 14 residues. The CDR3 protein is CASNGAPLVTEAFF. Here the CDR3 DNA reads TGTGCCAGCAATGGGGCGCCCTTAGTCACTGAAGCTTTCTTT.

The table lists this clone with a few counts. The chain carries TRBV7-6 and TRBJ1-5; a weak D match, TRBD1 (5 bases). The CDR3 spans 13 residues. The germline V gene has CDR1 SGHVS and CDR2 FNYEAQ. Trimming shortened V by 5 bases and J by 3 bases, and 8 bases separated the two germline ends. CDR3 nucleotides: TGTGCCAGCAGCAGGACAAACAATCAGCCCCAGCATTTT. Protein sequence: CASSRTNNQPQHF.